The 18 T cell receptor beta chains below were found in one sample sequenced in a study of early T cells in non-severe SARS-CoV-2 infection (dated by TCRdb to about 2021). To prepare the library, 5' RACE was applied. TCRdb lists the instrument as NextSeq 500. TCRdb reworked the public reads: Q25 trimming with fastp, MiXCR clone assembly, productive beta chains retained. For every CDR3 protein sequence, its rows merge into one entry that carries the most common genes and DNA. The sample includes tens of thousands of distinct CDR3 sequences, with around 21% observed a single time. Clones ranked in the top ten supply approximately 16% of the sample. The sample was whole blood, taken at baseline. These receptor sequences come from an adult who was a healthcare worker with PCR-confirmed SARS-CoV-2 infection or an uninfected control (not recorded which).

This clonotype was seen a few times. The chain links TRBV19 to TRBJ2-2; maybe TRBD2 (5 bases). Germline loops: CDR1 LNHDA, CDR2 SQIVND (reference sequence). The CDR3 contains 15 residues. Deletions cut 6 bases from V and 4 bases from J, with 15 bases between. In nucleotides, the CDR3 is TGTGCCAGTAGCTTAAGCCGGGGAAGCACCGGGGAGCTGTTTTTT. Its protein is CASSLSRGSTGELFF.

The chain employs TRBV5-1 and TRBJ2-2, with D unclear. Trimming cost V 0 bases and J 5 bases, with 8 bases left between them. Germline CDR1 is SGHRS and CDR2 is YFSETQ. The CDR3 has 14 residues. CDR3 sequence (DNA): TGCGCCAGCAGCTTGGATGTGGGAACCGGGGAGCTGTTTTTT. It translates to CASSLDVGTGELFF.

CDR3 residues: CASSQAPEEAFF. DNA of the CDR3: TGTGCCAGCAGCCAAGCCCCCGAGGAAGCTTTCTTT. The chain recombines TRBV14 with TRBJ1-1, with D unclear. The ends were cut back, 1 base at V and 8 bases at J, with 8 bases in the middle. The germline gives CDR1 SGHDN, CDR2 FVKESK. The CDR3 loop spans 12 amino acids.

CDR3 protein: CASTPTGVGTGELFF. CDR3 sequence (DNA): TGTGCCAGCACGCCCACGGGGGTAGGCACCGGGGAGCTGTTTTTT. J is TRBJ2-2 and V is TRBV6-2 or TRBV6-3, with a tentative D call TRBD2 (6 bases). Trimming took off 7 bases at V and 4 bases at J, with 16 bases between the two ends. There are 15 residues in the CDR3. Germline V gene data show CDR1 as MNHEY and CDR2 as SVGEGT.

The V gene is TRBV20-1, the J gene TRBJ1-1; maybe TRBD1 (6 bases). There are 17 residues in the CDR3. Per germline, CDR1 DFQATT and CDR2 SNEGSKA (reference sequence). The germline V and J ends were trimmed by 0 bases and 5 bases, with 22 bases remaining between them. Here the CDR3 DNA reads TGCAGTGCTAGAGATCGGGGGCAGGAGAGCAGTAGGACTGAAGCTTTCTTT. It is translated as CSARDRGQESSRTEAFF.

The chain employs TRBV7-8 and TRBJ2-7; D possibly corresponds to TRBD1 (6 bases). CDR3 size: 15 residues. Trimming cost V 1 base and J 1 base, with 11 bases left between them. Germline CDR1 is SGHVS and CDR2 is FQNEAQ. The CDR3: CASSLGWTESYEQYF. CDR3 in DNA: TGTGCCAGCAGCTTAGGTTGGACAGAATCCTACGAGCAGTACTTC.

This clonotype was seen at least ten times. CDR3 coding DNA: TGTGCCACCAGTGATTTCCAGGAACTAGCCAAAAACATTCAGTACTTC. It is translated as CATSDFQELAKNIQYF. The J gene is TRBJ2-4, the V gene TRBV24-1, with no clear D. V gave up 1 base and J gave up 0 bases, with 9 bases separating them. The CDR3 spans 16 residues. CDR1 KGHDR and CDR2 SFDVKD come from the germline V gene.

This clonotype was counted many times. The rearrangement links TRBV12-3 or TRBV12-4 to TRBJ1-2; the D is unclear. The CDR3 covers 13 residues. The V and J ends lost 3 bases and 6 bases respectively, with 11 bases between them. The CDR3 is CASSFRFQNGYTF. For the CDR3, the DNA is TGTGCCAGCAGTTTCAGATTTCAAAATGGCTACACCTTC.

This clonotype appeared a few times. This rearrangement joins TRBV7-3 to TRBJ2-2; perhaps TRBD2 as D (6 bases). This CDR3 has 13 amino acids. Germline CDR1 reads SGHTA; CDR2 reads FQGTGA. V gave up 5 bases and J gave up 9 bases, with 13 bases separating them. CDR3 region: CASSPSRGRELFF. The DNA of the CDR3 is TGTGCCAGCAGCCCATCACGGGGGAGGGAGCTGTTTTTT.

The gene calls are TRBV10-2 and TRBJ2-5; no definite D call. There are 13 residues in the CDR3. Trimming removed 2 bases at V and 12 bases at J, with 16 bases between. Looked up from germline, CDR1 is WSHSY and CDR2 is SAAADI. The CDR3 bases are TGCGCCAGCAGTGAGACACACGGCGACCGAAAGTACTTC. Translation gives CASSETHGDRKYF.

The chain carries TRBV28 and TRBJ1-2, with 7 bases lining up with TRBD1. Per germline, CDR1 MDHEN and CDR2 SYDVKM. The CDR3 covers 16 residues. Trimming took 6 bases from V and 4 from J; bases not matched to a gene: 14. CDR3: CASRRSPRTGSYGYTF. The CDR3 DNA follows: TGTGCCAGCAGAAGAAGCCCCCGGACAGGAAGCTATGGCTACACCTTC.

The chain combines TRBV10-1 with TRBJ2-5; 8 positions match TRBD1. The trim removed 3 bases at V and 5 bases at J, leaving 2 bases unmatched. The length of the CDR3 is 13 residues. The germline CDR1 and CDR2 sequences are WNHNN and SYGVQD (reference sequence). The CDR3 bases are TGCGCCAGCAGTGAAAGGACAGGGGAGACCCAGTACTTC. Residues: CASSERTGETQYF.

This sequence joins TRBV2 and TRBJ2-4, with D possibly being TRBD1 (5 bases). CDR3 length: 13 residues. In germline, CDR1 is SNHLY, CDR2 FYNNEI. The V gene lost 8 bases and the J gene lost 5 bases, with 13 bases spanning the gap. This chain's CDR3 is CASLTATQNIQYF. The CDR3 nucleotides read TGTGCCAGCTTGACAGCGACTCAAAACATTCAGTACTTC.

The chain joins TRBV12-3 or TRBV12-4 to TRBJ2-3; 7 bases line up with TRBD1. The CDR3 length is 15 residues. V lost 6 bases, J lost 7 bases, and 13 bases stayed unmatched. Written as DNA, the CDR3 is TGTGCCAGCAGGCGAACCGGGACAGCACACTATACGCAGTATTTT. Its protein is CASRRTGTAHYTQYF.

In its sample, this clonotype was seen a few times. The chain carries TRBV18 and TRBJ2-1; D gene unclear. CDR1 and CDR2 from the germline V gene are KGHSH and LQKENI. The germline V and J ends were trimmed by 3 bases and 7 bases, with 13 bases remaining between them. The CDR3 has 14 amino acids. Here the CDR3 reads CASSPKEARNEQFF. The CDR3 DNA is TGTGCCAGCTCACCCAAAGAGGCCAGGAATGAGCAGTTCTTC. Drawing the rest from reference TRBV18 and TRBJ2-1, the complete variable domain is NAGVMQNPRHLVRRRGQEARLRCSPMKGHSHVYWYRQLPEEGLKFMVYLQKENIIDESGMPKERFSAEFPKEGPSILRIQQVVRGDSAAYFCASSPKEARNEQFFGPGTRLTVL.

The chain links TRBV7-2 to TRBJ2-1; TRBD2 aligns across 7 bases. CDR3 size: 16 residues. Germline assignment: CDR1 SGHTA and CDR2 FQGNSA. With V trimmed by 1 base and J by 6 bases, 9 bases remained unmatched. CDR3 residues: CASSLEAAGPGNEQFF. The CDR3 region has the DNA TGTGCCAGCAGCTTAGAAGCAGCGGGGCCGGGCAATGAGCAGTTCTTC.

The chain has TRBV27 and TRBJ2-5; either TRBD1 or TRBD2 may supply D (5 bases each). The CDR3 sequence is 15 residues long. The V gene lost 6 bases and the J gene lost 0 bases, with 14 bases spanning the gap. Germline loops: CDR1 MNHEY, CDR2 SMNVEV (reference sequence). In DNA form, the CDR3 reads TGTGCCAGCAGCCCGAGGTGGGGGAACCAAGAGACCCAGTACTTC. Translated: CASSPRWGNQETQYF.

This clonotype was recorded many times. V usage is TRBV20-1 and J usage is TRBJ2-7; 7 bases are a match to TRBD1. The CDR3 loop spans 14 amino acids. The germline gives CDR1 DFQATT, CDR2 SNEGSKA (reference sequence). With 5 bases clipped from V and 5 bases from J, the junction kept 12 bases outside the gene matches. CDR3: CSALRQGRSHEQYF. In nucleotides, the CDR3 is TGCAGTGCTTTGAGACAGGGAAGGTCCCACGAGCAGTACTTC.